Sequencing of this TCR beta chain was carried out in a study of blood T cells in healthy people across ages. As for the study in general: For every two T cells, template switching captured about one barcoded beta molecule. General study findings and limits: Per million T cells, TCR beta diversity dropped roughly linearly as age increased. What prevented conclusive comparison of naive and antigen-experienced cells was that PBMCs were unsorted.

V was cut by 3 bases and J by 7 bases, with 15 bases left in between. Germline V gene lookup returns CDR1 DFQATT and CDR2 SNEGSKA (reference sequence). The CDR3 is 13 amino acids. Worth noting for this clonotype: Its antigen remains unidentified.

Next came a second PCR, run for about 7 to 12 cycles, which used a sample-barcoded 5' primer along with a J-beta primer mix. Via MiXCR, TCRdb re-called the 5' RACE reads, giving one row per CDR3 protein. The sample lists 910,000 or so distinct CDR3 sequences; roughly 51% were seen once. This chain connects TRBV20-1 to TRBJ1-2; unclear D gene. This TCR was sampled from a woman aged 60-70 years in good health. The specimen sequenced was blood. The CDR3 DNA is TGCAGTGCTAGTAGGCCATCACGGGGTGGCTACACCTTC. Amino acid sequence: CSASRPSRGGYTF.